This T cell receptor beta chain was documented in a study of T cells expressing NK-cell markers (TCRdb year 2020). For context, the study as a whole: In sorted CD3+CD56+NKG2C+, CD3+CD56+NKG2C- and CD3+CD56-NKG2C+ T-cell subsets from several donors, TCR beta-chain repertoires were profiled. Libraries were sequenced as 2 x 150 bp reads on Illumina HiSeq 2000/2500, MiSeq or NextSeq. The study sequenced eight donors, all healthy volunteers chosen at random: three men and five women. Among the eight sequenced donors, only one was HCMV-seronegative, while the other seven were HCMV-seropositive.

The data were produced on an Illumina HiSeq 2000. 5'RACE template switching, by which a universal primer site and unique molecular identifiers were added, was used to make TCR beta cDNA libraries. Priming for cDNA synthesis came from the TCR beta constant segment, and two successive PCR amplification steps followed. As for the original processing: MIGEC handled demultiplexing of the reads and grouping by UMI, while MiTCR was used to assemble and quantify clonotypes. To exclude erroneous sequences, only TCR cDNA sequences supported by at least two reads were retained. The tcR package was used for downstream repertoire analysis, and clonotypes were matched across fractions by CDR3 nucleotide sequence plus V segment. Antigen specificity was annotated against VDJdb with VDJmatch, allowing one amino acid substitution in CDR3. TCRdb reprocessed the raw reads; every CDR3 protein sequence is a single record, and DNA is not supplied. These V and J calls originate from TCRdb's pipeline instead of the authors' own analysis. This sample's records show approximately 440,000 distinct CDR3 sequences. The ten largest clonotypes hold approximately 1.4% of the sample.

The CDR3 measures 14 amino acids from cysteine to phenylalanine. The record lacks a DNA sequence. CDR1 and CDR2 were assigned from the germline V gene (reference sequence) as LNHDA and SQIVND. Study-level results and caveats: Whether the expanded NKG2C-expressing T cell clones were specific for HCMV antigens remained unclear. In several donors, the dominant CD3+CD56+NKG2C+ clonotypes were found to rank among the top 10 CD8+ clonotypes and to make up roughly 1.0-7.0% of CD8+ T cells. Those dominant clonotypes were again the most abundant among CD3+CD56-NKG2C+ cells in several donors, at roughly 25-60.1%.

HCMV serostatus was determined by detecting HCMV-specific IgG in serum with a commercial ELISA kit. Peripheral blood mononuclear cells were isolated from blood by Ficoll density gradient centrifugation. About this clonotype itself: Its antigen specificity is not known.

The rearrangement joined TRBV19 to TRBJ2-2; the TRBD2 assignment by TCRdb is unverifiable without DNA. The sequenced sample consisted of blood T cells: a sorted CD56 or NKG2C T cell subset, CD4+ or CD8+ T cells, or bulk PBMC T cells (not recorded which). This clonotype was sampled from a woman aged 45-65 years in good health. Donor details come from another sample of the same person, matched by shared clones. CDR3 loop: CASMGREDTGELFF.